This T cell receptor (beta chain) was identified in a study of radiation and T cells in renal cell carcinoma (dated by TCRdb to between 2020 and 2021). Broadly, across the study: In total, approximately 54 samples, comprising 26 tumors and approximately 27 peripheral blood samples, were subjected to TCR beta sequencing. The last blood draw occurred 4 weeks after radiation, at the same time as nephrectomy. Across all 53 samples, roughly 3,700,000 unique CDR3 nucleotide sequences encoding 2.5 million to 3 million unique CDR3 amino acid sequences were identified. Beyond this particular receptor, the publication reports: In blood, the top tumor clonotypes increased between baseline and 2 weeks post-radiation and then shrank by 4 weeks, which suggests that tumor-resident clones expanded only transiently. The single-armed trial design could not address effects of radiation dose or scheduling on the TCR repertoire. Because pretreatment tumor biopsies were not available, the study could not determine whether clonotypes were already present within the tumor at baseline. Tracking of blood repertoire dynamics stopped at more than three weeks after treatment, with no follow-up past that point.

Taken from the germline V gene (reference sequence), the CDR1 and CDR2 loops are SSHAT and FNYEAQ. Reading from cysteine to phenylalanine, the CDR3 counts 15 amino acids. Just the 45-base CDR3 DNA is kept, in frame starting at base 1. TCR beta libraries were generated from genomic DNA with the immunoSEQ kit, following the manufacturer's recommendations. For library preparation, a first multiplex PCR was performed with proprietary primers, followed by a second PCR in which unique barcodes were added, and bead cleanups were performed after each round. A positive control reaction and a negative control reaction, both provided in the kit, were run with every batch of samples. The final libraries underwent checking on an Agilent 4200 TapeStation D1000 ScreenTape, volumetric pooling, and quantification by qPCR. Sequencing was performed on an Illumina NextSeq500 with a MidOutput 150-cycle cartridge, and 156 Read1 and 15 Index1 cycles were run with kit custom primers. The pooled library was loaded at 0.8 to 1 pM, with an approximately 20% PhiX control spiked in. The source study handled its data this way. Vendor-processed data were analyzed in R, and a clonotype was defined as all T cells sharing the same CDR3 nucleotide sequence. In the clone abundance analyses, frequencies were normalized to the 10,000 most abundant clones in each sample. Public T cell clones, which averaged fewer than five per sample, were excluded before analysis. Tumor-enriched clonotypes and baseline blood-enriched clonotypes were defined as those with an abundance difference of at least 32-fold between compartments. A beta-binomial differential abundance model was used to identify clonotypes that were expanded or contracted between blood time points. Similarity between tumor and blood repertoires was quantified using the Baroni-Urbani and Buser coefficient, and groups were compared with two-tailed Wilcoxon tests in R. TCRdb's version of the immuneACCESS table is confined to in-frame rearrangements and falls short of the full clone set. An unresolved V gene accounts for under half of the shortfall where checked; the remainder is of unknown origin. The DNA was the basis for D and trimming; V, J and clone size are from that table. This sample holds 150,000 to 200,000 clones; about 87% were observed only once. The ten largest clones add up to about 11% of the sample.

The time point label here, explained by the study, means: blood 4 weeks post-SBRT, at nephrectomy. Taken with the paper, the label for treatment or condition translates to: 15 Gy SBRT to primary tumor, nephrectomy 4 weeks later. The samples were obtained from a clinical trial, where primary renal cell carcinomas were treated with 15 Gy stereotactic body radiation therapy and then removed by nephrectomy 4 weeks afterward. To track tumor-enriched clonotypes, serial peripheral blood was sampled from radiation-treated patients at baseline and at 2 weeks and 4 weeks after SBRT. Every patient had renal cell carcinoma of clear cell pathology. Genomic DNA for TCR sequencing was prepared using the QIAamp DNA Blood Mini Kit (Qiagen). The analyses included only samples that passed all quality control checks. Turning to this clone: Its antigen is currently not known. At one end, the junction sequence differs from germline, possibly due to a read error.

Here the sequenced sample was blood, taken from a patient whose treatment included radiotherapy and nephrectomy. This chain joins TRBV7-7 to TRBJ2-2; matching of 6 bases hints at TRBD1 as the D gene. This receptor was taken from a woman aged 45-65 years with renal cell carcinoma. The CDR3: CASSSTTGSSRELFF. The nucleotide sequence reads TGTGCTAGCAGCTCAACCACAGGGTCTTCTAGGGAGCTGTTTTTT.